The rows below give T cell receptor beta chains drawn from one sample of a study of graft-versus-host responses after intestinal transplantation. These receptors have no known antigen. Using immunoSEQ multiplex PCR, the repertoire was profiled, and TCRdb retains in-frame clones only, with some absent. The sample contains over 90,000 clones, 80% to 95% of which appear only once. Sequencing used unstimulated CD8+ T cells sorted from spleen or lymph node cells, obtained before intestinal transplant. Every receptor here comes from a human donor who received an intestinal transplant. The CDR3 runs from the conserved cysteine through the conserved F or W. Fields, in order: clone size, V gene, J gene, CDR3 protein. For some rows the clone size is stated as once, few or many, or as a class when expanded; others skip it.

NA	TRBV2	TRBJ2-7	CASRGSSGEQYF
once	TRBV4-1	TRBJ2-5	CASGGGAPETQYF
NA	TRBV19	TRBJ2-1	CASSDPTGFDEQFF
NA	TRBV27	TRBJ2-1	CASNLGDEQFF
once	TRBV27	TRBJ2-1	CVILSYNEQFF
NA	TRBV4-1	TRBJ1-3	CASSLPGQGSQESSGNTIYF
NA	TRBV27	TRBJ2-2	CASSIGTAPELFF
once	TRBV19	TRBJ2-5	CASSIGGETQYF
NA	TRBV7-9	TRBJ1-4	CASSPGPGMANEKLFF
once	TRBV25-1	TRBJ2-2	CASSDRGVANTGELFF
NA	TRBV6-1	TRBJ2-5	CASSEEAAEETQYF
NA	TRBV9	TRBJ2-1	CASSDPSGGVVSSYNEQFF
NA	TRBV4-1	TRBJ1-5	CASSQAPLGSNQPQHF
NA	TRBV9	TRBJ1-1	CASSAPLGQENTEAFF
NA	TRBV4-1	TRBJ1-2	CASSQVKRYTF
NA	TRBV27	TRBJ2-7	CASSLGAPGLPISEQYF
NA	TRBV15	TRBJ2-1	CATSARQGSYNEQFF
NA	TRBV7-2	TRBJ1-2	CASSPQGPFYGYTF